This entry concerns a single T cell receptor beta chain. Antigen unknown. The CDR3 has 16 amino acids. Germline-derived CDR1 and CDR2 are SGHDT and YYEEEE. The trim removed 1 base at V and 4 bases at J, leaving 7 bases unmatched. The source of the sample is a study of cytomegalovirus exposure and HLA in healthy donors. Overall study findings and caveats: The finding came from a later analysis; first-cohort TCR clusters tended to co-occur in the 130 or so validation repertoires.

Data came from immunoSEQ multiplex PCR; TCRdb stores just in-frame clones and leaves some out. Altogether about 130,000 clones are present, 75% to 90% being singletons, with the ten largest covering about 10%. The donors formed part of the roughly 120-subject validation cohort, distinct from the roughly 660-subject first cohort. The specimen was PBMCs. This receptor was identified in a woman aged 18 to 35 in good health and CMV-seropositive. The rearrangement links TRBV5-6 to TRBJ2-1; 8 bases agree with TRBD1. The chain's CDR3 is CASSLKLGQAYNEQFF. CDR3 in DNA: TGTGCCAGCAGCTTGAAGTTGGGACAGGCGTACAATGAGCAGTTCTTC.